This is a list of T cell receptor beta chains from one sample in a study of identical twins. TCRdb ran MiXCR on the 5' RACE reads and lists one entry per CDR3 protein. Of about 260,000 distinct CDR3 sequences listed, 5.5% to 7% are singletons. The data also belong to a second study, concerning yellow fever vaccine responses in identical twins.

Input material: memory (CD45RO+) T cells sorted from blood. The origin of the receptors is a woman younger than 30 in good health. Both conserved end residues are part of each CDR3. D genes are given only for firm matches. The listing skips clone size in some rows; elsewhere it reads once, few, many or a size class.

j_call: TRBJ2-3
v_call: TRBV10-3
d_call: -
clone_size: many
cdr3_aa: CAISHGPGATQYF
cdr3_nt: TGTGCCATCAGCCACGGCCCCGGGGCGACGCAGTATTTT

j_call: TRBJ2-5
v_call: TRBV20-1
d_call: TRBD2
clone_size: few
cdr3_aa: CSARGASGGYETQYF
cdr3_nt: TGCAGTGCTAGAGGGGCTAGCGGGGGATATGAGACCCAGTACTTC

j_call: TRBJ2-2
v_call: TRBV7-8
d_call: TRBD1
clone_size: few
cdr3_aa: CASSRQGLSGELFF
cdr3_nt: TGTGCCAGCAGCCGACAGGGGTTATCCGGGGAGCTGTTTTTT

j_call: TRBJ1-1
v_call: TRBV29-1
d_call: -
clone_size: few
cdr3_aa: CSGARGNTEAFF
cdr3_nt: TGCAGCGGCGCCCGGGGAAACACTGAAGCTTTCTTT

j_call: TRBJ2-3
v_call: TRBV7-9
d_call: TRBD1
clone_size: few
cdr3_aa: CASSLGQGEIDTQYF
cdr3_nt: TGTGCCAGCAGCTTAGGACAGGGGGAGATAGATACGCAGTATTTT

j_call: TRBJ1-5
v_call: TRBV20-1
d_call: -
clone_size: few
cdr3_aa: CSARGRGGSNQPQHF
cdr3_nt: TGCAGTGCTAGAGGGCGCGGCGGTAGCAATCAGCCCCAGCATTTT

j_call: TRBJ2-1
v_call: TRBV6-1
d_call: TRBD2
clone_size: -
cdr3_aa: CASSTSGVHPREQFF
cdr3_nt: TGTGCCAGCAGCACTAGCGGGGTACATCCCCGTGAGCAGTTCTTC

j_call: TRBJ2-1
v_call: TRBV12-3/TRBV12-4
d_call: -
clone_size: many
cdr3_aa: CASTPRGLLGWQFF
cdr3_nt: TGTGCCAGCACACCACGGGGCCTCCTCGGATGGCAGTTCTTC

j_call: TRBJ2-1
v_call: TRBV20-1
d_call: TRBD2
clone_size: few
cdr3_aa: CSAPGLAGGRGSYNEQFF
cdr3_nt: TGCAGTGCTCCCGGACTAGCGGGAGGCCGAGGGTCCTACAATGAGCAGTTCTTC

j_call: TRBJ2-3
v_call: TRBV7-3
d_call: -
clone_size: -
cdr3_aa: CASSLMGNPATDTQYF
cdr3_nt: TGTGCCAGCAGCTTAATGGGGAACCCCGCTACAGATACGCAGTATTTT

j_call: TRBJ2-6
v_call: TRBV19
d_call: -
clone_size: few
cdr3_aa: CASSLVFSGANVLTF
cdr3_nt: TGTGCCAGTAGTCTGGTTTTCTCTGGGGCCAACGTCCTGACTTTC

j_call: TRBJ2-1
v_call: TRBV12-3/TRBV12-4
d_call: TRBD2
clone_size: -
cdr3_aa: CASSLTGTSGQYNEQFF
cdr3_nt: TGTGCCAGCAGTTTAACCGGGACTAGCGGCCAATACAATGAGCAGTTCTTC

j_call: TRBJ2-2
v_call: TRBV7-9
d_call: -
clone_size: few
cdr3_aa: CASSHARVTGELFF
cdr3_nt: TGTGCCAGCAGCCACGCGCGCGTCACCGGGGAGCTGTTTTTT

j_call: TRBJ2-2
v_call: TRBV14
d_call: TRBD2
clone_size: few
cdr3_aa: CASSQVGLAGAPGAGELFF
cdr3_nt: TGTGCCAGCAGCCAAGTCGGACTAGCGGGGGCCCCTGGGGCCGGGGAGCTGTTTTTT

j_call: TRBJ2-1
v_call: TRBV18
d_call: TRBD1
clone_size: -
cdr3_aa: CASSQPGQGRLAEPRNEQFF
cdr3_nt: TGTGCCAGCTCGCAACCGGGACAGGGGCGTTTAGCGGAACCTCGGAATGAGCAGTTCTTC

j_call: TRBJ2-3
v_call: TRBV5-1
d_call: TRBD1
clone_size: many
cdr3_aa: CASSSRNLMRDRDFADTQYF
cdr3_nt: TGCGCCAGCAGCTCTAGGAACCTGATGAGGGACAGGGATTTCGCAGATACGCAGTATTTT

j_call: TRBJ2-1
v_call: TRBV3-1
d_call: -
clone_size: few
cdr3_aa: CASSQRTMVQFF
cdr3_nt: TGTGCCAGCAGCCAACGGACGATGGTGCAGTTCTTC

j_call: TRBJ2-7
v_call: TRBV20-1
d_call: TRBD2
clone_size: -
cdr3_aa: CSASPPKAGTYEQYF
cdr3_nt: TGCAGTGCTAGCCCCCCTAAAGCGGGGACGTACGAGCAGTACTTC

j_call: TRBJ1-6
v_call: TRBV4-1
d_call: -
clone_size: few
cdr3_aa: CASSQVKGMGAFSPLHF
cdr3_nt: TGCGCCAGCAGCCAAGTAAAGGGAATGGGGGCGTTTTCACCCCTCCACTTT

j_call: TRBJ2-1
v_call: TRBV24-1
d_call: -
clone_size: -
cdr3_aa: CATSGDRFALNEQFF
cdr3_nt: TGTGCCACCAGTGGTGACAGGTTCGCCCTGAATGAGCAGTTCTTC

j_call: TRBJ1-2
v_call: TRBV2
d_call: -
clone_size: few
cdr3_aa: CASLPRRVDHGYTF
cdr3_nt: TGTGCCAGTCTGCCCCGCAGGGTGGATCACGGCTACACCTTC

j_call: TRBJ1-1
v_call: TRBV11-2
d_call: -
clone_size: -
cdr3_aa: CASSLVRLDTEAFF
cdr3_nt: TGTGCCAGCAGCTTAGTTAGACTGGACACTGAAGCTTTCTTT

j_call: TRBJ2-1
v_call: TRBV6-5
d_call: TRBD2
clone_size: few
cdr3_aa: CASSLLAAPSHEQFF
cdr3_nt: TGTGCCAGCAGTTTACTAGCGGCCCCTTCCCATGAGCAGTTCTTC

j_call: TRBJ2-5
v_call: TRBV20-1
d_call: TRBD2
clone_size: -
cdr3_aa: CSAFSPGLAAGTQYF
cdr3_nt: TGCAGTGCTTTTTCTCCGGGACTAGCGGCGGGGACCCAGTACTTC

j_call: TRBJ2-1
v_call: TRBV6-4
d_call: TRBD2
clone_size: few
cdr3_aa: CASSDSSGGRNEQFF
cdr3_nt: TGTGCCAGCAGTGATTCTAGCGGGGGGAGGAATGAGCAGTTCTTC

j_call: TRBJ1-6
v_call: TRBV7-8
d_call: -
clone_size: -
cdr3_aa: CASSSRRENNSPLHF
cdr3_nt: TGTGCCAGCAGCTCCCGTAGGGAAAATAATTCACCCCTCCACTTT

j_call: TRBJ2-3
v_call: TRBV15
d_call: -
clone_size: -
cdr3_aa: CATSRSTRQTDTQYF
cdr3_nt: TGTGCCACCAGCAGATCCACCAGACAAACAGATACGCAGTATTTT

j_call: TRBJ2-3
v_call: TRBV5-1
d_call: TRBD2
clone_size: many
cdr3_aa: CASSLARREMADTQYF
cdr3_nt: TGCGCCAGCAGCTTGGCCCGGCGGGAGATGGCAGATACGCAGTATTTT

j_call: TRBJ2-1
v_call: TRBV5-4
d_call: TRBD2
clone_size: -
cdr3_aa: CASSLVIAPSGRKGNEQFF
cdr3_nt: TGTGCCAGCAGCTTGGTAATAGCGCCTAGCGGGAGAAAAGGAAATGAGCAGTTCTTC

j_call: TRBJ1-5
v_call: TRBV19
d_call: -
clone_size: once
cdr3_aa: CASSGQAGQPQHF
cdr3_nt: TGTGCCAGTAGTGGCCAGGCGGGTCAGCCCCAGCATTTT

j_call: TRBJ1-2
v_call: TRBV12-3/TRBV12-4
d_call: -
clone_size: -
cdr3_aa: CASSERPFYGYTF
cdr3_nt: TGTGCCAGCAGTGAAAGACCCTTCTATGGCTACACCTTC

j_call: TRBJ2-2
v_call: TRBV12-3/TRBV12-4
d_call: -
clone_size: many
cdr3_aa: CASNPGGINTGELFF
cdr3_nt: TGTGCCAGCAACCCCGGGGGAATAAACACCGGGGAGCTGTTTTTT

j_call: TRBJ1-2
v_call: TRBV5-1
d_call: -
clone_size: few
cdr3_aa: CASSYQESYGYTF
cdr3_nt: TGCGCCAGCAGCTATCAAGAGAGCTATGGCTACACCTTC

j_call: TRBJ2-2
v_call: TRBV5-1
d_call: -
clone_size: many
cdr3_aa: CASSAQGTGELFF
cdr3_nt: TGCGCCAGCAGCGCACAGGGCACCGGGGAGCTGTTTTTT

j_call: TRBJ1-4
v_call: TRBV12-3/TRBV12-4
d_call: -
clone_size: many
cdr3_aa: CASSYQEKLFF
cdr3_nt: TGTGCCAGCAGTTATCAGGAAAAACTGTTTTTT

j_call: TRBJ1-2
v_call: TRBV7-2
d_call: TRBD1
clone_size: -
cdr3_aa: CASSLGTGWDGYTF
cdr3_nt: TGTGCCAGCAGCTTAGGGACAGGGTGGGATGGCTACACCTTC

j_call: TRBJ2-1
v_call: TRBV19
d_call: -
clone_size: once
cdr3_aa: CASRFENEQFF
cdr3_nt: TGTGCCAGTAGATTCGAGAATGAGCAGTTCTTC

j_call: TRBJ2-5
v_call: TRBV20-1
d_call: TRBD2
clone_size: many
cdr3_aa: CSARDILAGVGTQETQYF
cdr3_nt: TGCAGTGCTAGAGATATCCTAGCGGGAGTAGGGACCCAAGAGACCCAGTACTTC

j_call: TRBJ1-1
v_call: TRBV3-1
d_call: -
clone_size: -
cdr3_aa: CASSPPRGDEAFF
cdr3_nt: TGTGCCAGCAGCCCCCCCCGGGGGGATGAAGCTTTCTTT

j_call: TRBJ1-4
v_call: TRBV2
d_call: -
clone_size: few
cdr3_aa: CASSEEPPRDEKLFF
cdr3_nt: TGTGCCAGCAGTGAGGAGCCCCCGCGGGATGAAAAACTGTTTTTT

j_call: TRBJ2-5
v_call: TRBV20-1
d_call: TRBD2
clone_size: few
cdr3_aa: CSAERGLGETQYF
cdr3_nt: TGCAGTGCCGAGAGGGGACTAGGAGAGACCCAGTACTTC

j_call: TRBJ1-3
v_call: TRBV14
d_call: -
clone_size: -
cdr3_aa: CASSLNRVSSGNTIYF
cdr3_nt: TGTGCCAGCAGTCTGAACCGAGTGAGCTCTGGAAACACCATATATTTT

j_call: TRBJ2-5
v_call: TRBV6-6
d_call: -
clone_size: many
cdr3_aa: CASSVNLQETQYF
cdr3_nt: TGTGCCAGCAGTGTCAACCTTCAAGAGACCCAGTACTTC

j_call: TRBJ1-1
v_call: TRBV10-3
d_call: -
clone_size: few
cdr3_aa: CAISESGQNTEAFF
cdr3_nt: TGTGCCATCAGTGAGTCCGGACAGAACACTGAAGCTTTCTTT

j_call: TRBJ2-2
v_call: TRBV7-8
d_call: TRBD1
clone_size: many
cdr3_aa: CASRSTGWETGELFF
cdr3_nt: TGTGCCAGCAGATCGACAGGGTGGGAGACCGGGGAGCTGTTTTTT

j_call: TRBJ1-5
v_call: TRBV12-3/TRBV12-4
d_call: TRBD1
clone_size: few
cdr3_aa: CASSQTGRNQPQHF
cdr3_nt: TGTGCCAGCAGTCAGACAGGGAGGAATCAGCCCCAGCATTTT

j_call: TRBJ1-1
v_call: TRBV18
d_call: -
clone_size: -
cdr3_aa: CASSPPSDRTEAFF
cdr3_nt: TGTGCCAGCTCACCACCGAGCGACCGCACTGAAGCTTTCTTT

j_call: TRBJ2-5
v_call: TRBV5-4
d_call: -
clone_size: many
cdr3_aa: CASSPLAHQETQYF
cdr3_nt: TGTGCCAGCAGCCCGCTAGCACACCAAGAGACCCAGTACTTC

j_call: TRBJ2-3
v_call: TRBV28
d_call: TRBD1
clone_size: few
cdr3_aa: CASMVLGQGIDTQYF
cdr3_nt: TGTGCCAGCATGGTCTTAGGACAGGGAATAGATACGCAGTATTTT

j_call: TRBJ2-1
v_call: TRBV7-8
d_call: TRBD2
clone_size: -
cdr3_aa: CASSLATSGRFDEQFF
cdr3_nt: TGTGCCAGCAGCTTAGCGACCAGCGGGAGGTTCGATGAGCAGTTCTTC

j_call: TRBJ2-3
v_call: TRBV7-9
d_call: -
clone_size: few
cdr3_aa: CASSLVRGGTDTQYF
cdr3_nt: TGTGCCAGCAGCTTAGTTAGGGGGGGCACAGATACGCAGTATTTT

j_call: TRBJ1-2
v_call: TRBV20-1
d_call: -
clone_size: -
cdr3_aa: CSATGWRYGYTF
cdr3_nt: TGCAGTGCTACAGGGTGGAGGTATGGCTACACCTTC

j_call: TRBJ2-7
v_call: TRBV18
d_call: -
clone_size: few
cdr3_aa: CASSPERRSGEQYF
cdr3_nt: TGTGCCAGCTCACCCGAAAGGCGAAGCGGGGAGCAGTACTTC

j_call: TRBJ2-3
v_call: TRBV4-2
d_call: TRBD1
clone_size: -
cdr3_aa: CASSQPGQWADTQYF
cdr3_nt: TGTGCCAGCAGCCAACCGGGACAGTGGGCAGATACGCAGTATTTT

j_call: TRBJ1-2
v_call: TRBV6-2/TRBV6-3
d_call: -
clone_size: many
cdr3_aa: CASSYKISYGYTF
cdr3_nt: TGTGCCAGCAGTTATAAGATCTCCTATGGCTACACCTTC

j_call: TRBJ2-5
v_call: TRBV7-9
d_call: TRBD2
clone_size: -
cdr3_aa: CASSEDLADGTQYF
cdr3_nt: TGTGCCAGCAGCGAGGACCTAGCGGATGGGACCCAGTACTTC

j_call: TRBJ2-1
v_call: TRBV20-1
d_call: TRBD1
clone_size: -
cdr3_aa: CSARDRTLDGTGINEQFF
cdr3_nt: TGCAGTGCTAGAGATAGGACTCTGGACGGGACAGGGATAAATGAGCAGTTCTTC

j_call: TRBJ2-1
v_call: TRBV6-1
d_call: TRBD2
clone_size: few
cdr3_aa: CASSAGLAGGSSYNEQFF
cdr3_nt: TGTGCCAGCAGTGCAGGACTAGCGGGAGGTAGCTCCTACAATGAGCAGTTCTTC

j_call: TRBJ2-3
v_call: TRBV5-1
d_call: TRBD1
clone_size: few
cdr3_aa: CASSLPTGGTDTQYF
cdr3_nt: TGCGCCAGCAGCCTGCCGACAGGGGGAACAGATACGCAGTATTTT

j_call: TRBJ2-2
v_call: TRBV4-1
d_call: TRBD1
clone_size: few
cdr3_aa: CASSRGGRETGELFF
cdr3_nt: TGCGCCAGCAGCCGAGGGGGCAGGGAAACCGGGGAGCTGTTTTTT